One sample yielded the 9 T cell receptor beta chains listed below, sequenced in a study of cytomegalovirus exposure and HLA in healthy donors (TCRdb year 2017). Libraries were built with the immunoSEQ multiplex PCR assay. For the multiplex PCR, a mixture combining 60 forward primers for TCR Vbeta segments and 13 reverse primers for TCR Jbeta segments was used. TCRdb took this table from immuneACCESS and kept in-frame rearrangements with V and J called. Such tables lack part of the clones; where checked against another copy, unresolved V genes explain under half of the gap, and the rest is unexplained. Here the sample has 54,000 or so clones; around 50% occur a single time. The ten biggest clones cover 12% of the sample. Sequenced sample: PBMCs. The source of these receptors is a human donor in good health.

J is TRBJ1-1 and V is TRBV7-9; the D is unclear. The CDR3 runs to 13 residues. Between the trimmed V and J ends, which lost 1 base and 10 bases, there was a span of 13 bases. Germline values: CDR1 SEHNR, CDR2 FQNEAQ (reference sequence). DNA of the CDR3: TGTGCCAGCAGCTTAGGGCATATCCCTGTAGCTTTCTTT. Its translation: CASSLGHIPVAFF.

The chain recombines TRBV19 with TRBJ1-4, with D tentatively TRBD1 (6 bases). Looked up from germline, CDR1 is LNHDA and CDR2 is SQIVND (reference sequence). The V and J ends lost 4 bases and 0 bases respectively, with 9 bases between them. The CDR3 contains 15 residues. The DNA for the CDR3 is TGTGCCAGTAGTACCCGGACAGCAACTAATGAAAAACTGTTTTTT. It translates to CASSTRTATNEKLFF.

This sequence joins TRBV7-2 and TRBJ2-5; 8 bases agree with TRBD2. V shed 4 bases and J 2 bases; nucleotides not matched to a gene: 6. Germline V gives CDR1 SGHTA, CDR2 FQGNSA. The CDR3 is 15 residues long. The CDR3 DNA is TGTGCCAGCAGCTCAGAGCGGGGGCAACAAGAGACCCAGTACTTC. Residues: CASSSERGQQETQYF.

V and J are TRBV7-2 and TRBJ1-5; possibly TRBD1 for D (6 bases). V lost 5 bases and J lost 4, with 9 bases in between. Germline CDR1 SGHTA, CDR2 FQGNSA. The length of the CDR3 is 13 residues. CDR3 DNA sequence: TGTGCCAGCAGCATCCAGGGGAATCAGCCCCAGCATTTT. The encoded protein is CASSIQGNQPQHF. The full variable domain, completed using reference TRBV7-2 and TRBJ1-5, is GAGVSQSPSNKVTEKGKDVELRCDPISGHTALYWYRQSLGQGLEFLIYFQGNSAPDKSGLPSDRFSAERTGGSVSTLTIQRTQQEDSAVYLCASSIQGNQPQHFGDGTRLSIL.

The V gene is TRBV7-2, the J gene TRBJ1-5, with unresolved D. V dropped 5 bases and J dropped 1 base, with 9 bases sitting between them. This CDR3 is 14 amino acids long. Germline-derived CDR1 and CDR2 are SGHTA and FQGNSA. The CDR3 here is CASSLNPSNQPQHF. The CDR3 DNA sequence: TGTGCCAGCAGCCTAAACCCGAGCAATCAGCCCCAGCATTTT.

This chain links TRBV6-5 with TRBJ2-7, with D tentatively TRBD2 (6 bases). The CDR3 length is 14 residues. Germline V gene sequence: CDR1 MNHEY, CDR2 SVGAGI. V lost 2 bases to trimming and J lost 2 bases, with 10 bases between them. The CDR3 DNA follows: TGTGCCAGCAGTTACGGCGGGGCCACCTACGAGCAGTACTTC. It is translated as CASSYGGATYEQYF.

Only one count was recorded for this clone. The CDR3 sequence: CASSQDSQGTQYF. The CDR3 region has the DNA TGCGCCAGCAGCCAAGACAGCCAGGGGACCCAGTACTTC. This rearrangement joins TRBV5-1 to TRBJ2-5; tentative D call: TRBD1 (5 bases). V lost 4 bases to trimming and J lost 7 bases, with 14 bases between them. Germline-derived CDR1 and CDR2 are SGHRS and YFSETQ. CDR3 length: 13 amino acids.

V is TRBV4-1 and J is TRBJ2-7, with 7 bases identical to TRBD1. The germline CDR1 and CDR2 sequences are MGHRA and YSYEKL. The V segment lost 4 bases and the J segment 3 bases; nucleotides outside the gene matches: 6. The CDR3 sequence is 14 residues long. CDR3 DNA sequence: TGCGCCAGCAGCCCACAGGGGTTTGGCTACGAGCAGTACTTC. Translation gives CASSPQGFGYEQYF.

The chain joins TRBV5-1 to TRBJ2-2, with 9 bases identical to TRBD1. The CDR3 loop spans 16 amino acids. Losses at the gene ends were 4 bases for V and 3 bases for J; bases not matched to a gene: 7. CDR1 is SGHRS, CDR2 YFSETQ, per germline. Here the CDR3 reads CASSPGQGGYTGELFF. CDR3 nucleotides: TGCGCCAGCAGCCCGGGACAGGGTGGTTACACCGGGGAGCTGTTTTTT.